Here is one TCR beta chain with its context. This sample stems from a study of T cell changes during pregnancy in multiple sclerosis. In germline, CDR1 is MNHEY, CDR2 SMNVEV (reference sequence). The CDR3 loop spans 16 amino acids. V shed 5 bases, J shed 2 bases, and the junction held 5 bases outside the gene matches. Assay used: immunoSEQ multiplex PCR; TCRdb lists only in-frame clones, some missing. The repertoire holds roughly 14,000 clones, with just over 85% as singletons. The sequenced sample was CD8+ T cells from peripheral blood mononuclear cells, obtained in the first trimester of pregnancy. The V and J genes are TRBV27 and TRBJ2-2; 10 nucleotides align to TRBD2. This receptor was obtained from a female donor with multiple sclerosis, enrolled in a pregnancy study. The CDR3 loop is CASSGEREGNTGELFF. In DNA, the CDR3 is TGTGCCAGCAGTGGGGAGCGGGAGGGAAACACCGGGGAGCTGTTTTTT.